This T cell receptor (beta chain) derives from a study of identifying expanded T cells in peripheral blood. Study-level results: Over two and four weeks, about 16.4 and 19 clones changed, versus approximately 1.1 between replicates.

Some clones are missing from TCRdb's copy, which holds only in-frame ones; the method was immunoSEQ multiplex PCR. The sample yields roughly 81,000 clones, roughly 84% seen once. This CDR3 contains 16 residues. Germline CDR1 and CDR2: MDHEN and SYDVKM. V gave up 6 bases and J gave up 7 bases, with 22 bases separating them. Note on this clone: Its specificity is unknown.

This sequence was found in a person aged 18-70 years in good health. The sample consisted of blood. The chain recombines TRBV28 with TRBJ2-1, with a weak D call TRBD2 (7 bases). For the CDR3, the DNA is TGTGCCAGCAGCCCCAGGGGTCGCGGGAGACGTAATGAGCAGTTCTTC. Translation: CASSPRGRGRRNEQFF.